This T cell receptor (beta chain) was recovered during a study of shared clonotypes between healthy human individuals. About the study: Plates per donor: three CD4 naive, three CD4 memory, two CD8 naive, one CD8 memory.

The study ran the assay at deep level. Sequencing was performed with immunoSEQ multiplex PCR; in TCRdb, only in-frame clones are kept and a portion is missing. The sample shows 600,000 or so clones, 85% to 95% of them seen only once. Terminally differentiated effector memory CD45RA+ cells were excluded by CCR7 positive selection of CD45RO-negative cells. There were no recent acute infections or vaccinations among the donors, who were healthy HIV-negative adults. The study drew all its donors from Caucasian adults living in Nashville, Tennessee. This CDR3 comprises 14 residues. Germline CDR1 PRHDT, CDR2 FYEKMQ (reference sequence). The V end was cut by 1 base, the J end by 2 bases, with 9 bases between.

This TCR was sampled from a woman aged 30 to 39 in good health. The gene calls are TRBV13 and TRBJ2-7; possibly TRBD1 or TRBD2 for D (5 bases each). The source material was naive CD8+ T cells sorted from blood. CDR3 nucleotides: TGTGCCAGCAGCTTAGCGGGGCCGGCCTACGAGCAGTACTTC. Its protein is CASSLAGPAYEQYF.